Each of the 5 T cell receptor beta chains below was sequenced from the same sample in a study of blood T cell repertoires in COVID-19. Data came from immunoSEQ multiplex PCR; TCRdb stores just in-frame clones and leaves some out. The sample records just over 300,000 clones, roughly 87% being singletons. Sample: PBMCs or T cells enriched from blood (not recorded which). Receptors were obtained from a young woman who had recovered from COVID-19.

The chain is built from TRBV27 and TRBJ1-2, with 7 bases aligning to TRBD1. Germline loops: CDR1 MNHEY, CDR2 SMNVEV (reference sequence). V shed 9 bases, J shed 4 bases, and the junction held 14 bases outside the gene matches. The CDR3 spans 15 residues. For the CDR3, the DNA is TGTGCCAGTTATAGCGGGACAGACGGTTTCTATGGCTACACCTTC. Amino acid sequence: CASYSGTDGFYGYTF.

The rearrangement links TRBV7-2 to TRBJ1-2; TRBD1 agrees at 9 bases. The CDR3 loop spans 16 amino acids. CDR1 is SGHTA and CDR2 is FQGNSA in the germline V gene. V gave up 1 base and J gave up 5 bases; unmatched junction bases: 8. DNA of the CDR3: TGTGCCAGCAGCTTAGACCTACAGGGGGCAAGGTATGGCTACACCTTC. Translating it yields CASSLDLQGARYGYTF.

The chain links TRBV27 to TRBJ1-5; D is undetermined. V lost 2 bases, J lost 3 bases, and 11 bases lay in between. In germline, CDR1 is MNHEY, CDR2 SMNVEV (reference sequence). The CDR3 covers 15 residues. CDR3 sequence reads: CASSLIAGDNQPQHF. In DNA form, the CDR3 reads TGTGCCAGCAGTTTAATAGCGGGAGACAATCAGCCCCAGCATTTT.

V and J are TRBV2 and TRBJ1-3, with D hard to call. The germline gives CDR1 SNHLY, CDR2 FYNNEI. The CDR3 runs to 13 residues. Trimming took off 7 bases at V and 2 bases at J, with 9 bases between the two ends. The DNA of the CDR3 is TGTGCCAGCATATTCAGGCCTGGAAACACCATATATTTT. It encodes CASIFRPGNTIYF.

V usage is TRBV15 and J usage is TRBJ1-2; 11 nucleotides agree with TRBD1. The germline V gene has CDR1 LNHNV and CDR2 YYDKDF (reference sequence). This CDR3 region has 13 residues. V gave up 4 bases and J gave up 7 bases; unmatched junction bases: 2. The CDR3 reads CATSIGTGGGYTF. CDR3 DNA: TGTGCCACCAGCATTGGGACAGGGGGTGGCTACACCTTC.